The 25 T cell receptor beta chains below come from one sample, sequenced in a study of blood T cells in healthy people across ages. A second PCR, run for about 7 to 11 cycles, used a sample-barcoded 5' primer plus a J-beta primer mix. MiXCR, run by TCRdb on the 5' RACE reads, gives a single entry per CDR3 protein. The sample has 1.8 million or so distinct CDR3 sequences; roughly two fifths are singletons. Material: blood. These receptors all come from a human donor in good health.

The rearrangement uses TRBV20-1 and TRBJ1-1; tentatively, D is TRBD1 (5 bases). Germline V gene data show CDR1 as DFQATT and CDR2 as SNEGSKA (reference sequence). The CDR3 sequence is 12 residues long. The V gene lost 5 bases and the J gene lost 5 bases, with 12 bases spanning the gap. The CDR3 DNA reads TGCAGTGCTGGGTTGGGGGGGACTGAAGCTTTCTTT. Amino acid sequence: CSAGLGGTEAFF.

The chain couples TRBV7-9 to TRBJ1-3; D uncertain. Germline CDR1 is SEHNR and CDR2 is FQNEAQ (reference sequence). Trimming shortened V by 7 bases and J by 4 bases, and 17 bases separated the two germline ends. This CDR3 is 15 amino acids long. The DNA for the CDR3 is TGTGCCAGCATCGACGAGGGTAGACGCGGAAACACCATATATTTT. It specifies CASIDEGRRGNTIYF. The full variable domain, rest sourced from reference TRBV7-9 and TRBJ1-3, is DTGVSQNPRHKITKRGQNVTFRCDPISEHNRLYWYRQTLGQGPEFLTYFQNEAQLEKSRLLSDRFSAERPKGSFSTLEIQRTEQGDSAMYLCASIDEGRRGNTIYFGEGSWLTVV.

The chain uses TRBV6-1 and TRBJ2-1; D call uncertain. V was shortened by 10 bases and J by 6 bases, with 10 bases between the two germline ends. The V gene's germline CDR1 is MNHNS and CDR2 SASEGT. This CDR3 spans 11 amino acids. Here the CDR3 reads CANIVGNEQFF. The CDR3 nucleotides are TGTGCCAACATTGTAGGCAATGAGCAGTTCTTC.

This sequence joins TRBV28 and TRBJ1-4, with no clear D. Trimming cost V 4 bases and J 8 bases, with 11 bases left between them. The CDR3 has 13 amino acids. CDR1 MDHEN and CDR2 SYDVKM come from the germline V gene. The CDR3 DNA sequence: TGTGCCAGCAGTTCCGGAAAGGACGAAAAACTGTTTTTT. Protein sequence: CASSSGKDEKLFF.

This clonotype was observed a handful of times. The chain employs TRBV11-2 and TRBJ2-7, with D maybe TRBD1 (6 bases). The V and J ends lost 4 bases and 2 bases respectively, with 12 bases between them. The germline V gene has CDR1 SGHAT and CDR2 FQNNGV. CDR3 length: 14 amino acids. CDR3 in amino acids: CASSSDRPPYEQYF. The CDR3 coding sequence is TGTGCCAGCAGCTCCGACAGGCCTCCCTACGAGCAGTACTTC.

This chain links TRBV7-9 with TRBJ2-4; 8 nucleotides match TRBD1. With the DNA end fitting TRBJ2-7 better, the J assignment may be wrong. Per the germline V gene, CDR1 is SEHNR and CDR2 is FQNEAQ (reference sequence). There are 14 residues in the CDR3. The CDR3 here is CASSAGGYLDEQYF. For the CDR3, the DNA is TGTGCCAGCAGTGCAGGGGGCTATCTTGACGAGCAGTACTTC.

The CDR3 DNA reads as TGTGCCAGCAGCTCCCGGGACAGGCGTTACAATGAGCAGTACTTC. It encodes CASSSRDRRYNEQYF. V is TRBV11-1 and J is TRBJ2-5; 8 positions agree with TRBD1. The V segment lost 4 bases and the J segment 11 bases; nucleotides outside the gene matches: 15. The CDR3 sequence is 15 residues long. Germline CDR1 SGHAT, CDR2 FQDESV (reference sequence).

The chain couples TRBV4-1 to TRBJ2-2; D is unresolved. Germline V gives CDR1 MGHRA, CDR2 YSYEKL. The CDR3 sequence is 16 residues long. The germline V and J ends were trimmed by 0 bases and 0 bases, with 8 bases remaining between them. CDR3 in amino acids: CASSQEVAANTGELFF. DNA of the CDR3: TGCGCCAGCAGCCAAGAGGTGGCAGCGAACACCGGGGAGCTGTTTTTT.

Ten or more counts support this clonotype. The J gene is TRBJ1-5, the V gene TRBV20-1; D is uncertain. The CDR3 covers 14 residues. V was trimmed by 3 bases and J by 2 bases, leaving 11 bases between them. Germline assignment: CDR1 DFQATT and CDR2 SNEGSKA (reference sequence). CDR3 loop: CSARSSGGNQPQHF. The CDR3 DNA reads TGCAGTGCTAGGTCCTCCGGGGGCAATCAGCCCCAGCATTTT.

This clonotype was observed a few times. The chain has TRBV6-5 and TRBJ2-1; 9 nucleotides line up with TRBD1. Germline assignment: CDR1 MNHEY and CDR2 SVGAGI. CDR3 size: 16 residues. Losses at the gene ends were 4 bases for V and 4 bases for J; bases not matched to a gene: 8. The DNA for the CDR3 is TGTGCCAGCAGTTCAGACACAGGGGGCGGGTACAATGAGCAGTTCTTC. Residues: CASSSDTGGGYNEQFF.

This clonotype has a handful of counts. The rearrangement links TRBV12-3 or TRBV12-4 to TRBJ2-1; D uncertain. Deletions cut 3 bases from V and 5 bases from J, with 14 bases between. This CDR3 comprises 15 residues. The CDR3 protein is CASSFNYGFHNEQFF. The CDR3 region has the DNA TGTGCCAGCAGTTTCAACTACGGGTTCCACAATGAGCAGTTCTTC.

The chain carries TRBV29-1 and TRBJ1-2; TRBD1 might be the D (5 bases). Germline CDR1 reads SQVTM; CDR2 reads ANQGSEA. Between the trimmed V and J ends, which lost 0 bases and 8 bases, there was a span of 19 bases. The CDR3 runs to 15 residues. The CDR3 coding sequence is TGCAGCGTTGAAGATGGCCGGGGGTCGTCCAGAGGCTACACCTTC. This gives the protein CSVEDGRGSSRGYTF.

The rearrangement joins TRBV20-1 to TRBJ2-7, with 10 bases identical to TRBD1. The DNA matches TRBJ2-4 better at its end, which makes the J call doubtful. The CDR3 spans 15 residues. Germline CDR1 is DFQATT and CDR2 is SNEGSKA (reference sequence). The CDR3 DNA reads TGCAGTGCTCGTAGACAGGGGGCAGTTGGAAACATTCAGTACTTC. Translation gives CSARRQGAVGNIQYF.

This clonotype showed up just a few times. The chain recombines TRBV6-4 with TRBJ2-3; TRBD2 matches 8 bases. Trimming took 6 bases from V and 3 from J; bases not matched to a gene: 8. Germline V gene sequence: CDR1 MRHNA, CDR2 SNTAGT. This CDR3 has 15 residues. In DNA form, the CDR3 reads TGTGCCAGCAGGAGGGATAGCGGGGTTACAGATACGCAGTATTTT. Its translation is CASRRDSGVTDTQYF.

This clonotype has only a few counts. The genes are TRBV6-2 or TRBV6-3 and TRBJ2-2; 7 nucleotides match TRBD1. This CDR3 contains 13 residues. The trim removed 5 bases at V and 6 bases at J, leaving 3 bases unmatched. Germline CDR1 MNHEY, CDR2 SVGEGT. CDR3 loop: CASSATGSGELFF. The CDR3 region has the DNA TGTGCCAGCAGTGCGACAGGGTCCGGGGAGCTGTTTTTT.

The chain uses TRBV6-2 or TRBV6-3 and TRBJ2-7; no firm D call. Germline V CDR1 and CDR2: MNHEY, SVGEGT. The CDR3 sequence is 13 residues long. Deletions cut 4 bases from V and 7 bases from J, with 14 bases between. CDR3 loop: CASSSRQPPEQYF. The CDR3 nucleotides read TGTGCCAGCAGTTCCCGCCAGCCTCCTGAGCAGTACTTC.

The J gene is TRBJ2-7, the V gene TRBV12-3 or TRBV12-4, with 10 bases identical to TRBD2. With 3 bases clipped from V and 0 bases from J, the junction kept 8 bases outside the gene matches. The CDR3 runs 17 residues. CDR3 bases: TGTGCCAGCAGTTTCCGGGGTAGCGGGGGGTCCTCCTACGAGCAGTACTTC. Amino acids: CASSFRGSGGSSYEQYF.

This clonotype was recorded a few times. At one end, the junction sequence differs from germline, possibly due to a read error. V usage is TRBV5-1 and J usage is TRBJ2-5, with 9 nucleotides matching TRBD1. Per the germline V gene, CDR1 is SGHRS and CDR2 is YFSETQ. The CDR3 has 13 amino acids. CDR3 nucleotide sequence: TGCGCCAGCGGGTGGACAGGGGAAGAGACTCAGTACTTC. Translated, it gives CASGWTGEETQYF.

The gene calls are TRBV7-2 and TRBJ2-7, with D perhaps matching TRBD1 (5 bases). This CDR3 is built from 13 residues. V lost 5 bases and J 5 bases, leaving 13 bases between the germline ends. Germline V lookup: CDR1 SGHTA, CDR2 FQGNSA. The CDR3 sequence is CASSLETDNEQYF. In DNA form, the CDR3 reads TGTGCCAGCAGCCTAGAGACAGACAACGAGCAGTACTTC.

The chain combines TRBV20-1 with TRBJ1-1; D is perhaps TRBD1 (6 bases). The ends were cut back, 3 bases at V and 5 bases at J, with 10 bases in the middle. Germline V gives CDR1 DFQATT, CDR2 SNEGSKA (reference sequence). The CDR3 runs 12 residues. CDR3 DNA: TGCAGTGCTAGCCGGGGGCTGACTGAAGCTTTCTTT. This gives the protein CSASRGLTEAFF.

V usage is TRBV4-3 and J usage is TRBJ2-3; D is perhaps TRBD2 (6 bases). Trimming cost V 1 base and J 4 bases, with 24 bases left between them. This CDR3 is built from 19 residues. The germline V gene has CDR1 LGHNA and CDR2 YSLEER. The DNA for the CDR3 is TGCGCCAGCAGCCAAGTGGGGATGTTGGGGGGTACCCTGTCAGATACGCAGTATTTT. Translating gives CASSQVGMLGGTLSDTQYF.

The CDR3 nucleotides are TGTGCCAGCAGCGATCGGGCGGGGGGAAACATTCAGTACTTC. This codes for CASSDRAGGNIQYF. This chain joins TRBV7-2 and TRBJ2-4; 8 bases fit TRBD2. V trimming: 5 bases; J trimming: 6 bases; junction bases outside the gene matches: 6. Germline V gene sequence: CDR1 SGHTA, CDR2 FQGNSA. This CDR3 is 14 amino acids long.

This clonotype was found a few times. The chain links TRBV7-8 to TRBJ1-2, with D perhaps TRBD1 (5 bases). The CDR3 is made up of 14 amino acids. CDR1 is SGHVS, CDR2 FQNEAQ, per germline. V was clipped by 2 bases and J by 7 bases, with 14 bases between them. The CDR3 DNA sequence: TGTGCCAGCAGCTTAAGATCAGGGTTAGTTGGCTACACCTTC. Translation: CASSLRSGLVGYTF.

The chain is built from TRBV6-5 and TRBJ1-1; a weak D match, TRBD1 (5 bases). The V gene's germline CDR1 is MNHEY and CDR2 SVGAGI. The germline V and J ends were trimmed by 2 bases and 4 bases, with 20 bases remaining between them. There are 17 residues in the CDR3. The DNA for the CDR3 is TGTGCCAGCAGTTACGAGGGACGCCGATGGGGCGGCACTGAAGCTTTCTTT. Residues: CASSYEGRRWGGTEAFF.

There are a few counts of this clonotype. CDR3 sequence (DNA): TGTGCCAGCAGTGACTCGATAGGACACTGGAACGAGCAGTTCTTC. This sequence encodes CASSDSIGHWNEQFF. The chain uses TRBV6-4 and TRBJ2-1; weak D call: TRBD1 (5 bases). Looked up from germline, CDR1 is MRHNA and CDR2 is SNTAGT. V was shortened by 0 bases and J by 10 bases, with 16 bases between the two germline ends. The CDR3 spans 15 residues.